The rows below give T cell receptor beta chains drawn from one sample of a study of blood T cell repertoires in COVID-19. Here immunoSEQ multiplex PCR was the method, and the copy in TCRdb shows in-frame clones only, minus some. Of 180,000 or so clones in the sample, approximately 89% are singletons; the top ten hold more than 3%. The sample consisted of peripheral blood. Receptor source: a man between 70 and 80 years old with acute or convalescent COVID-19. CDR3s include the opening cysteine and the closing phenylalanine or tryptophan. D genes are given only for firm matches. Not every row has a clone size; where given, it reads once, few, many or a size class.

abundance	d_gene	j_gene	v_gene	CDR3aa	CDR3nt
NA	NA	TRBJ2-2	TRBV5-6	CASSSSGVGRGELFF	TGTGCCAGCAGCTCATCAGGGGTGGGGCGTGGGGAGCTGTTTTTT
NA	NA	TRBJ1-2	TRBV7-9	CASSLARGGADGYTF	TGTGCCAGCAGCTTAGCCCGGGGGGGGGCTGATGGCTACACCTTC
NA	TRBD2	TRBJ2-5	TRBV11-2	CASSASLAGGLETQYF	TGTGCCAGCAGCGCCTCACTAGCGGGAGGGCTGGAGACCCAGTACTTC
NA	NA	TRBJ2-1	TRBV30	CAWSDLDEQFF	TGTGCCTGGAGTGACTTGGATGAGCAGTTCTTC
NA	TRBD1	TRBJ2-3	TRBV5-1	CASSTKGAADTQYF	TGCGCCAGCAGCACTAAGGGGGCTGCAGATACGCAGTATTTT
NA	TRBD1	TRBJ2-7	TRBV6-4	CASRKTGGDAAYEQYF	TGTGCCAGCAGGAAGACAGGGGGCGATGCCGCCTACGAGCAGTACTTC
NA	NA	TRBJ1-1	TRBV12-3/TRBV12-4	CASSFPRTEAFF	TGTGCCAGCAGTTTCCCCAGAACTGAAGCTTTCTTT
many	TRBD1	TRBJ1-6	TRBV7-7	CASSLAHRGRDLNSPLHF	TGTGCTAGCAGCTTGGCCCACAGGGGGAGAGACCTTAATTCACCCCTCCACTTT
NA	NA	TRBJ2-1	TRBV7-9	CASSLVHSNNEQFF	TGTGCCAGCAGCTTAGTTCATTCAAACAATGAGCAGTTCTTC
few	NA	TRBJ2-7	TRBV28	CASSLRGSYEQYF	TGTGCCAGCAGTTTAAGGGGCAGCTACGAGCAGTACTTC
NA	NA	TRBJ2-7	TRBV3-1/TRBV3-2	CASSRQLGGGVEQYF	TGTGCCAGCAGCCGGCAACTAGGGGGTGGGGTCGAGCAGTACTTC
NA	TRBD1	TRBJ2-3	TRBV7-2	CASRPGGSTDTQYF	TGTGCCAGCAGACCAGGGGGTAGCACAGATACGCAGTATTTT
NA	NA	TRBJ2-3	TRBV5-1	CASSHWASTDTQYF	TGCGCCAGCAGCCATTGGGCGAGCACAGATACGCAGTATTTT
NA	NA	TRBJ1-1	TRBV9	CASSVEGVESEAFF	TGTGCCAGCAGCGTAGAGGGGGTGGAATCTGAAGCTTTCTTT
few	NA	TRBJ1-3	TRBV28	CASGLGGYSGNTIYF	TGTGCCAGCGGACTGGGAGGTTACTCTGGAAACACCATATATTTT
once	NA	TRBJ1-2	TRBV21-1	CASSKSGGYYGYTF	TGTGCCAGCAGCAAAAGTGGGGGGTACTATGGCTACACCTTC
NA	TRBD2	TRBJ2-3	TRBV3-1/TRBV3-2	CASSPGLAGGGDTQYF	TGTGCCAGCAGCCCGGGACTAGCGGGAGGCGGGGATACGCAGTATTTT
NA	NA	TRBJ1-2	TRBV7-2	CASSGNTYYGYTF	TGTGCCAGCAGCGGTAACACCTACTATGGCTACACCTTC
NA	NA	TRBJ1-2	TRBV9	CASSVQGHYGYTF	TGTGCCAGCAGCGTTCAGGGCCACTATGGCTACACCTTC
few	NA	TRBJ2-2	TRBV3-1/TRBV3-2	CASSPRGTAVPGELFF	TGTGCCAGCAGCCCAAGGGGAACGGCCGTACCCGGGGAGCTGTTTTTT
NA	NA	TRBJ1-3	TRBV6-5	CASSFDRRYSGNTIYF	TGTGCCAGCAGTTTCGACAGGCGATACTCTGGAAACACCATATATTTT
few	NA	TRBJ1-4	TRBV7-9	CASSLGAANEKLFF	TGTGCCAGCAGCTTGGGGGCAGCTAATGAAAAACTGTTTTTT
NA	NA	TRBJ2-5	TRBV5-1	CASSLGELRRDWETQYF	TGCGCCAGCAGCTTGGGCGAACTGAGGAGGGATTGGGAGACCCAGTACTTC
NA	NA	TRBJ1-5	TRBV5-8	CASSLWGGGSSNQPQHF	TGTGCCAGCAGCTTGTGGGGCGGAGGGTCTAGCAATCAGCCCCAGCATTTT
NA	NA	TRBJ1-5	TRBV24-1	CATSDPRQANQPQHF	TGTGCCACCAGTGACCCCCGACAGGCTAATCAGCCCCAGCATTTT
NA	NA	TRBJ2-7	TRBV11-3	CASSRDSAYEQYF	TGTGCCAGCAGCCGGGACTCAGCCTACGAGCAGTACTTC
NA	TRBD1	TRBJ1-4	TRBV30	CAWSTGTGGNEKLFF	TGTGCCTGGAGCACTGGGACAGGGGGAAATGAAAAACTGTTTTTT
NA	NA	TRBJ2-7	TRBV11-2	CASSEQGYEQYF	TGTGCCAGCAGCGAACAGGGTTACGAGCAGTACTTC
NA	TRBD1	TRBJ2-7	TRBV9	CASSRTGGEQYF	TGTGCCAGCAGTCGGACAGGGGGCGAGCAGTACTTC
NA	NA	TRBJ2-4	TRBV21-1	CASSKGGGEWTKNIQYF	TGTGCCAGCAGCAAAGGAGGGGGGGAGTGGACCAAAAACATTCAGTACTTC
NA	NA	TRBJ1-5	TRBV19	CASRPTGSNQPQHF	TGTGCCAGTAGGCCGACAGGCAGCAATCAGCCCCAGCATTTT
NA	NA	TRBJ2-7	TRBV28	CASSFQLQGQYF	TGTGCCAGCAGTTTCCAGTTGCAGGGGCAGTACTTC
NA	TRBD2	TRBJ2-1	TRBV5-1	CASTGGLAGGLSGEQFF	TGCGCCAGTACGGGGGGACTAGCGGGAGGTCTCAGCGGGGAGCAGTTCTTC
NA	NA	TRBJ2-7	TRBV28	CASRPSSYEQYF	TGTGCCAGCAGGCCTAGCTCGTACGAGCAGTACTTC
NA	NA	TRBJ1-2	TRBV9	CASSVQTGYNGYTF	TGTGCCAGCAGCGTTCAAACAGGGTATAATGGCTACACCTTC
NA	TRBD1	TRBJ1-4	TRBV19	CASSIALGGADEKLFF	TGTGCCAGTAGTATAGCTTTAGGGGGCGCGGATGAAAAACTGTTTTTT
NA	NA	TRBJ1-3	TRBV5-1	CASSFGGSGNTIYF	TGCGCCAGCAGCTTCGGGGGCTCTGGAAACACCATATATTTT
NA	NA	TRBJ2-3	TRBV3-1/TRBV3-2	CASSLGGPDTQYF	TGTGCCAGCAGCCTCGGGGGGCCAGATACGCAGTATTTT
NA	NA	TRBJ2-5	TRBV29-1	CSVSEAEPQYF	TGCAGCGTATCTGAGGCAGAGCCCCAGTACTTC
NA	NA	TRBJ1-1	TRBV5-1	CASTRRGLNTEAFF	TGCGCCAGCACCCGGCGGGGCCTGAACACTGAAGCTTTCTTT
NA	NA	TRBJ1-3	TRBV19	CASSIYIAGFSGNTIYF	TGTGCCAGTAGTATCTACATCGCAGGGTTCTCTGGAAACACCATATATTTT
NA	NA	TRBJ2-3	TRBV5-1	CASSSGGRGSTDTQYF	TGCGCCAGCAGCTCTGGTGGCAGGGGCAGCACAGATACGCAGTATTTT
NA	TRBD2	TRBJ2-1	TRBV5-1	CASTLASGGDNEQFF	TGCGCCAGCACATTGGCTAGCGGGGGGGACAATGAGCAGTTCTTC
NA	NA	TRBJ2-5	TRBV5-6	CASSWTRQETQYF	TGTGCCAGCAGCTGGACACGCCAAGAGACCCAGTACTTC
NA	NA	TRBJ2-1	TRBV10-3	CAISESGLDNEQFF	TGTGCCATCAGTGAGTCTGGACTTGACAATGAGCAGTTCTTC
NA	NA	TRBJ2-3	TRBV7-3	CASSYDWGTDTQYF	TGTGCCAGCAGCTATGACTGGGGCACAGATACGCAGTATTTT
NA	NA	TRBJ1-2	TRBV19	CASSIMGTGGYTF	TGTGCCAGTAGTATAATGGGGACTGGCGGCTACACCTTC
once	NA	TRBJ1-1	TRBV3-1/TRBV3-2	CASSQDLLRGAFF	TGTGCCAGCAGCCAAGACCTACTAAGGGGAGCTTTCTTT
NA	NA	TRBJ1-1	TRBV28	CASSSGGATAEAFF	TGTGCCAGCAGTTCTGGGGGGGCGACCGCTGAAGCTTTCTTT
NA	NA	TRBJ1-6	TRBV5-1	CASSNRAGLGSPLHF	TGCGCCAGCAGCAACAGGGCGGGCCTCGGTTCACCCCTCCACTTT
NA	TRBD2	TRBJ2-3	TRBV4-3	CASSLLGSGGGSDTQYF	TGCGCCAGCAGCCTCCTGGGTAGCGGGGGGGGATCAGATACGCAGTATTTT
NA	TRBD1	TRBJ1-6	TRBV2	CASAPGQAISPLHF	TGTGCCAGCGCTCCGGGACAGGCGATTTCACCCCTCCACTTT
NA	TRBD2	TRBJ2-5	TRBV27	CASSLRLAGETQYF	TGTGCCAGCAGTTTGAGGCTAGCGGGGGAGACCCAGTACTTC
NA	NA	TRBJ2-5	TRBV7-7	CASSLVVGADQETQYF	TGTGCTAGCAGCTTAGTTGTGGGGGCAGATCAAGAGACCCAGTACTTC